Below are 27 T cell receptor beta chains sequenced from a single sample in a study of human T cells and chemical hapten exposure. The study extracted total RNA from unfractionated whole blood. MiXCR, run by TCRdb on the 5' RACE reads, gives a single entry per CDR3 protein. The sample lists about 140,000 distinct CDR3 sequences, roughly 4% occurring once. Every receptor here comes from a female donor in good health.

The chain employs TRBV6-6 and TRBJ1-5; D perhaps matches TRBD1 (5 bases). Trimming removed 5 bases at V and 4 bases at J, with 12 bases between. The CDR3 has 14 amino acids. Germline V gene sequence: CDR1 MNHNY, CDR2 SVGAGI (reference sequence). Here the CDR3 reads CASSPGWGNQPQHF. The DNA for the CDR3 is TGTGCCAGCAGTCCAGGGTGGGGAAATCAGCCCCAGCATTTT.

This clonotype was recorded many times. This chain connects TRBV10-3 to TRBJ2-7; TRBD2 is a possible D gene (6 bases). Trimming took 6 bases from V and 1 from J, leaving 13 bases between them. Looked up from germline, CDR1 is ENHRY and CDR2 is SYGVKD. The CDR3 has 14 residues. CDR3 DNA sequence: TGTGCCATCAGCCGGGACTTCGGATCCTACGAGCAGTACTTC. Protein product: CAISRDFGSYEQYF.

This clonotype has at least ten counts. V and J are TRBV7-2 and TRBJ1-1; D unclear. The CDR3 is 13 amino acids. The ends were cut back, 1 base at V and 4 bases at J, with 7 bases in the middle. Per germline, CDR1 SGHTA and CDR2 FQGNSA. CDR3 in amino acids: CASSLVRFTEAFF. CDR3 nucleotides: TGTGCCAGCAGCTTAGTCAGGTTCACTGAAGCTTTCTTT.

This clonotype was observed many times. The chain employs TRBV18 and TRBJ1-5; D gene uncertain. Per the germline V gene, CDR1 is KGHSH and CDR2 is LQKENI. This CDR3 spans 13 amino acids. Trimming cost V 3 bases and J 5 bases, with 8 bases left between them. The CDR3 is CASSPATYQPQHF. CDR3 in DNA: TGTGCCAGCTCACCGGCGACGTATCAGCCCCAGCATTTT.

The table lists this clonotype with many counts. The chain is built from TRBV5-1 and TRBJ2-5, with 7 bases lining up with TRBD1. V lost 5 bases, J lost 2 bases, and 3 bases stayed unmatched. Germline V gene lookup returns CDR1 SGHRS and CDR2 YFSETQ. This CDR3 spans 13 amino acids. CDR3 nucleotide sequence: TGCGCCAGCAGTCGACAGGGACAAGAGACCCAGTACTTC. This codes for CASSRQGQETQYF.

This clonotype appeared many times. The chain recombines TRBV7-3 with TRBJ2-1, with D tentatively TRBD1 (5 bases). Trimming pared 2 bases from V and 11 bases from J, leaving 13 bases between. CDR1 and CDR2 (germline): SGHTA, FQGTGA. CDR3 length: 13 amino acids. The CDR3 is CASSLGAQGKQFF. For the CDR3, the DNA is TGTGCCAGCAGCTTAGGGGCGCAGGGCAAGCAGTTCTTC.

The rearrangement links TRBV4-3 to TRBJ2-1; no firm D call. CDR3 length: 12 residues. Germline V gives CDR1 LGHNA, CDR2 YSLEER. V lost 0 bases and J 9 bases, leaving 6 bases between the germline ends. DNA of the CDR3: TGCGCCAGCAGCCAAGACCCCGGTGAGCAGTTCTTC. It encodes CASSQDPGEQFF.

This clonotype occurred a few times. The chain uses TRBV6-2 or TRBV6-3 and TRBJ2-7; D is possibly TRBD2 (5 bases). The CDR3 is made up of 13 amino acids. Trimming shortened V by 2 bases and J by 2 bases, and 7 bases separated the two germline ends. Germline CDR1 is MNHEY and CDR2 is SVGEGT. CDR3 nucleotides: TGTGCCAGCAGTTACGTGGGAGCCTACGAGCAGTACTTC. Residues: CASSYVGAYEQYF.

This clonotype was seen more than once but under ten times. The chain employs TRBV12-3 or TRBV12-4 and TRBJ2-7; the D is unclear. V was shortened by 8 bases and J by 6 bases, with 23 bases between the two germline ends. This CDR3 region has 15 residues. The CDR3 coding sequence is TGTGCCAGCGTACCCGATTGGGTCCCGGTCCGCGAGCAGTACTTC. Its protein is CASVPDWVPVREQYF.

This clonotype was counted many times. This sequence joins TRBV7-2 and TRBJ2-5; D unclear. Trimming left V 6 bases short and J 1 base short, with 9 bases between. The germline CDR1 and CDR2 sequences are SGHTA and FQGNSA. The CDR3 length is 13 residues. The DNA for the CDR3 is TGTGCCAGCAGTTTTTTCTCCCAAGAGACCCAGTACTTC. This translates into CASSFFSQETQYF.

At least ten counts were recorded for this clonotype. The V call is TRBV11-2, the J call TRBJ1-2; 7 nucleotides line up with TRBD1. Germline trimming cut 1 base from V and 7 bases from J; bases unmatched to any gene: 3. Per germline, CDR1 SGHAT and CDR2 FQNNGV. The CDR3 has 13 amino acids. CDR3 region: CASSLGQGGGYTF. CDR3 in DNA: TGTGCCAGCAGCTTAGGACAGGGAGGTGGCTACACCTTC. The whole variable domain, filled in from reference TRBV11-2 and TRBJ1-2, reads EAGVAQSPRYKIIEKRQSVAFWCNPISGHATLYWYQQILGQGPKLLIQFQNNGVVDDSQLPKDRFSAERLKGVDSTLKIQPAKLEDSAVYLCASSLGQGGGYTFGSGTRLTVV.

This clonotype was detected many times. The chain joins TRBV6-2 or TRBV6-3 to TRBJ2-1, with D tentatively TRBD1 (5 bases). This CDR3 has 14 amino acids. CDR1 and CDR2 from the germline V gene are MNHEY and SVGEGT. V lost 6 bases to trimming and J lost 8 bases, with 17 bases between them. The CDR3: CASSLPPEQDEQFF. CDR3 in DNA: TGTGCCAGCAGCCTACCACCCGAACAGGATGAGCAGTTCTTC.

V gene TRBV12-5 combines with J gene TRBJ2-1, with D possibly TRBD1 on 5 matching bases. This CDR3 has 12 residues. The germline gives CDR1 LGHNT, CDR2 FRNRAP. With 3 bases removed from V and 8 bases from J, the gap between germline ends came to 8 bases. CDR3 sequence: CASGFQGYEQFF. CDR3 DNA: TGTGCTAGTGGTTTCCAGGGATATGAGCAGTTCTTC.

This clonotype came up many times. J is TRBJ1-5 and V is TRBV7-8; no clear D gene. V dropped 1 base and J dropped 0 bases, with 7 bases sitting between them. The CDR3 has 15 residues. Looked up from germline, CDR1 is SGHVS and CDR2 is FQNEAQ. The DNA for the CDR3 is TGTGCCAGCAGCTTAGACGGAATTAGCAATCAGCCCCAGCATTTT. Translated: CASSLDGISNQPQHF.

The rearrangement uses TRBV5-6 and TRBJ1-5; no clear D. Trimming cost V 2 bases and J 2 bases, with 11 bases left between them. This CDR3 comprises 15 residues. Per germline, CDR1 SGHDT and CDR2 YYEEEE. The CDR3, as DNA: TGTGCCAGCAGCTTACGTCTCACCGGCAATCAGCCCCAGCATTTT. Amino acid sequence: CASSLRLTGNQPQHF. Variable domain in full (rest from reference TRBV5-6 and TRBJ1-5): DAGVTQSPTHLIKTRGQQVTLRCSPKSGHDTVSWYQQALGQGPQFIFQYYEEEERQRGNFPDRFSGHQFPNYSSELNVNALLLGDSALYLCASSLRLTGNQPQHFGDGTRLSIL.

Comment on this clonotype: Possible read error: a much larger clone is one base away. The chain joins TRBV29-1 to TRBJ2-7, with D tentatively TRBD2 (5 bases). Germline V gene lookup returns CDR1 SQVTM and CDR2 ANQGSEA. V lost 1 base to trimming and J lost 5 bases, with 9 bases between them. This CDR3 region has 12 residues. The CDR3 sequence is CSVEGRDDEQYF. The CDR3, as DNA: TGCAGCGTTGAAGGTCGGGATGACGAGCAGTACTTC.

This clonotype was picked up many times. The chain recombines TRBV15 with TRBJ1-5; D uncertain. The germline V gene encodes CDR1 LNHNV and CDR2 YYDKDF (reference sequence). The ends were cut back, 1 base at V and 7 bases at J, with 14 bases in the middle. The CDR3 length is 15 residues. CDR3 sequence (DNA): TGTGCCACCAGCAGAGGAACGGGGATGTACCAGCCCCAGCATTTT. This codes for CATSRGTGMYQPQHF.

This clonotype showed up many times. V and J are TRBV7-2 and TRBJ2-1; TRBD2 is a possible D gene (6 bases). Per the germline V gene, CDR1 is SGHTA and CDR2 is FQGNSA. The CDR3 covers 13 residues. The V gene lost 0 bases and the J gene lost 10 bases, with 10 bases spanning the gap. CDR3 nucleotides: TGTGCCAGCAGCTTAGCCCTGCGGGGAGAGCAGTTCTTC. Translated: CASSLALRGEQFF.

This clonotype has just a few counts. The chain recombines TRBV20-1 with TRBJ1-6, with D unresolved. The CDR3 sequence is 14 residues long. The germline V gene has CDR1 DFQATT and CDR2 SNEGSKA (reference sequence). V lost 3 bases, J lost 8 bases, and 14 bases lay in between. This CDR3 is CSASSGSWDSPLHF. The CDR3 DNA reads TGCAGTGCTAGTTCGGGATCCTGGGATTCACCCCTCCACTTT.

This clonotype was picked up many times. The V gene is TRBV3-1, the J gene TRBJ2-3; 8 bases agree with TRBD2. The CDR3 loop spans 15 amino acids. Germline V gives CDR1 LGHDT, CDR2 YNNKEL (reference sequence). J lost 7 bases, V lost 0 bases, and 6 bases had no gene match. The CDR3 spells CASSQDLPSGHTQYF. The CDR3, as DNA: TGTGCCAGCAGCCAAGATCTGCCTAGCGGGCATACGCAGTATTTT.

This chain uses TRBV5-1 with TRBJ2-1; D gene unclear. The CDR3 spans 15 residues. The germline CDR1 and CDR2 sequences are SGHRS and YFSETQ. Trimming pared 0 bases from V and 4 bases from J, leaving 11 bases between. The chain's CDR3 is CASSLERAVYNEQFF. CDR3 DNA sequence: TGCGCCAGCAGCTTGGAACGTGCAGTTTACAATGAGCAGTTCTTC.

A few counts support this clonotype. In DNA, the CDR3 is TGTGCCAGCAGCCATTCCACGCCGGGACGAGTCCCCGAGCAGTACTTC. It encodes CASSHSTPGRVPEQYF. V usage is TRBV14 and J usage is TRBJ2-7; D may correspond to TRBD1 or TRBD2 (5 bases each). The CDR3 runs 16 residues. The V gene's germline CDR1 is SGHDN and CDR2 FVKESK. Deletions cut 3 bases from V and 6 bases from J, with 21 bases between.

At least ten counts were recorded for this clonotype. V is TRBV3-1 and J is TRBJ2-1; 8 bases align to TRBD2. V was clipped by 0 bases and J by 0 bases; unmatched bases: 4. Germline V lookup: CDR1 LGHDT, CDR2 YNNKEL (reference sequence). This CDR3 comprises 17 residues. CDR3 residues: CASSQDGGGSSYNEQFF. CDR3 DNA: TGTGCCAGCAGCCAAGACGGGGGGGGAAGCTCCTACAATGAGCAGTTCTTC.

This clonotype was recorded a few times. V gene TRBV7-2 combines with J gene TRBJ2-4; TRBD1 might be the D (6 bases). Trimming cost V 4 bases and J 7 bases, with 17 bases left between them. Germline lookup yields CDR1 SGHTA and CDR2 FQGNSA. The CDR3 is 15 amino acids. CDR3 DNA sequence: TGTGCCAGCAGCTCGGACAGCACCGGATACAACATTCAGTACTTC. This codes for CASSSDSTGYNIQYF. Variable domain in full (rest from reference TRBV7-2 and TRBJ2-4): GAGVSQSPSNKVTEKGKDVELRCDPISGHTALYWYRQSLGQGLEFLIYFQGNSAPDKSGLPSDRFSAERTGGSVSTLTIQRTQQEDSAVYLCASSSDSTGYNIQYFGAGTRLSVL.

This chain connects TRBV4-1 to TRBJ1-2, with TRBD1 matching over 8 bases. Trimming took 2 bases from V and 6 from J; bases not matched to a gene: 20. This CDR3 contains 19 residues. In germline, CDR1 is MGHRA, CDR2 YSYEKL. The CDR3 DNA follows: TGCGCCAGCAGCCAACGTGAGGAGCAGGGGGCACGTCTTGACGATGGCTACACCTTC. Translation: CASSQREEQGARLDDGYTF.

In this sample, this clonotype turned up many times. CDR3 residues: CASSFLRTGDDEQFF. The CDR3 nucleotides are TGTGCCAGCAGTTTTCTCAGGACAGGGGACGATGAGCAGTTCTTC. The chain carries TRBV27 and TRBJ2-1; TRBD1 matches at 9 bases. V lost 3 bases, J lost 8 bases, and 8 bases stayed unmatched. Germline CDR1 is MNHEY and CDR2 is SMNVEV (reference sequence). The CDR3 contains 15 residues.

This clonotype has a handful of counts. The chain has TRBV4-2 and TRBJ1-4; D is unclear. The germline V gene has CDR1 LGHNA and CDR2 YNFKEQ. This CDR3 is 14 amino acids long. V shed 4 bases and J shed 7 bases, with 13 bases lying between them. CDR3 region: CASSRRFGIEKLFF. The CDR3 nucleotides are TGTGCCAGCAGCCGGCGGTTTGGTATTGAAAAACTGTTTTTT.